This entry features one T cell receptor (beta chain) sequence. The data stem from a study of technical replicates of blood from a few donors. Method: immunoSEQ multiplex PCR; TCRdb's copy keeps in-frame clones and lacks some. Of about 76,000 clones detected, 91% appear once; the ten largest clones hold 0.2% to 0.25%. The trim removed 8 bases at V and 8 bases at J, leaving 8 bases unmatched. Germline assignment: CDR1 SNHLY and CDR2 FYNNEI. There are 14 residues in the CDR3. The TCR comes from a human donor in good health. The source material was T cells isolated from PBMCs. J is TRBJ2-1 and V is TRBV2, with 11 nucleotides matching TRBD2. The DNA for the CDR3 is TGTGCCAGCCTAGCGGGAGGACAGTACGATGAGCAGTTCTTC. Its translation: CASLAGGQYDEQFF.